A single sample is the source of the 17 T cell receptor beta chains below, sequenced in a study of T-cell reconstitution after alpha-beta-depleted transplantation in children. Preparation of the TCRbeta library used unique molecular identifiers. In TCRdb, the PCR reads were re-called with MiXCR into one record per CDR3 protein. Here the sample spans 500,000 to 750,000 distinct CDR3 sequences, 25% to 30% being singletons. The specimen was PBMCs, collected before TCRalphabeta/CD19-depleted stem cell transplant. The receptors originated from a boy younger than two with Wiskott-Aldrich syndrome, due to receive a stem cell transplant.

This clonotype was seen more than once but under ten times. This chain's CDR3 is CSARSVVSGELFF. CDR3 bases: TGCAGTGCTAGATCAGTAGTCAGCGGGGAGCTGTTTTTT. J is TRBJ2-2 and V is TRBV20-1, with D uncertain. The germline CDR1 and CDR2 sequences are DFQATT and SNEGSKA (reference sequence). The CDR3 is 13 amino acids. Trimming removed 2 bases from V and 7 bases from J, with 11 bases in between.

This clonotype was detected a few times. V usage is TRBV9 and J usage is TRBJ2-2, with 13 nucleotides matching TRBD2. Per germline, CDR1 SGDLS and CDR2 YYNGEE. This CDR3 has 16 residues. V was clipped by 4 bases and J by 5 bases; unmatched bases: 5. CDR3 sequence: CASSFTSGRETGELFF. The CDR3 DNA reads as TGTGCCAGCAGCTTTACTAGCGGGAGGGAGACCGGGGAGCTGTTTTTT.

CDR3 nucleotides: TGCAGTGCTAGAAGGGTAGCGGGAAATGAGCAGTTCTTC. Residues: CSARRVAGNEQFF. This chain links TRBV20-1 with TRBJ2-1; TRBD2 matches at 8 bases. Per germline, CDR1 DFQATT and CDR2 SNEGSKA (reference sequence). CDR3 size: 13 residues. The V gene end was trimmed by 2 bases and the J gene end by 7 bases; junction bases not matched to a gene: 4.

The chain carries TRBV6-2 or TRBV6-3 and TRBJ2-7, with unresolved D. The germline gives CDR1 MNHEY, CDR2 SVGEGT. This CDR3 contains 11 residues. The V end was cut by 5 bases, the J end by 9 bases, with 11 bases between. CDR3 nucleotides: TGTGCCAGCAGTAGCCCGCGATGGCAGTACTTC. Protein: CASSSPRWQYF.

There are a few counts of this clonotype. CDR3 in DNA: TGCGCCAGCAGCCAAGATGAACGTGGAGGGAGGAACGAGCAGTACTTC. As protein: CASSQDERGGRNEQYF. This rearrangement joins TRBV4-1 to TRBJ2-7; D is perhaps TRBD2 (6 bases). Germline values: CDR1 MGHRA, CDR2 YSYEKL. The CDR3 contains 16 residues. The V end was cut by 0 bases, the J end by 5 bases, with 17 bases between.

In this sample, this clonotype turned up a few times. The genes are TRBV5-1 and TRBJ2-5; D may be TRBD2 (6 bases). CDR3 length: 14 residues. V lost 4 bases to trimming and J lost 5 bases, with 15 bases between them. In germline, CDR1 is SGHRS, CDR2 YFSETQ. In DNA, the CDR3 is TGCGCCAGCAGCGGAAGCGGGTCCGGGGAGACCCAGTACTTC. Translation gives CASSGSGSGETQYF.

This chain joins TRBV5-1 and TRBJ2-3; 7 bases are shared with TRBD1. Trimming cost V 4 bases and J 2 bases; bases outside gene matches: 7. CDR1 and CDR2 from the germline V gene are SGHRS and YFSETQ. The CDR3 contains 15 residues. For the CDR3, the DNA is TGCGCCAGCAGCACGGGACAGAGGGTCACAGATACGCAGTATTTT. This encodes CASSTGQRVTDTQYF.

The V and J genes are TRBV6-5 and TRBJ2-1; perhaps TRBD1 as D (6 bases). Germline values: CDR1 MNHEY, CDR2 SVGAGI. Trimming stripped 2 bases from V and 6 bases from J, with 11 bases between. The CDR3 runs 14 residues. As DNA, the CDR3 is TGTGCCAGCAGTTACACCCACAGGGTCAATGAGCAGTTCTTC. It yields the protein CASSYTHRVNEQFF.

About this clonotype: One end of the junction varies from germline; a read error may be responsible. V usage is TRBV5-1 and J usage is TRBJ2-7; a possible D gene is TRBD1 (5 bases). The CDR3 spans 15 residues. Germline V gene data show CDR1 as SGHRS and CDR2 as YFSETQ. The CDR3 spells CASSSTATISYEHYF. The CDR3, as DNA: TGCGCCAGCAGCTCGACAGCTACCATCTCCTACGAGCACTACTTC.

The genes are TRBV6-1 and TRBJ1-2; D is possibly TRBD1 (5 bases). This CDR3 is 13 amino acids long. V gave up 10 bases and J gave up 2 bases, with 14 bases separating them. Germline V CDR1 and CDR2: MNHNS, SASEGT. The CDR3 DNA is TGTGCCATAATGGAGACAGTCAACTATGGCTACACCTTC. As protein: CAIMETVNYGYTF.

Only one count was recorded for this clonotype. The chain employs TRBV20-1 and TRBJ2-7, with 7 bases aligning to TRBD1. The CDR3 has 14 residues. Per germline, CDR1 DFQATT and CDR2 SNEGSKA (reference sequence). After removal of 6 bases from V and 3 bases from J, the junction contained 11 bases not matched to a gene. CDR3 bases: TGCAGTGCCACCTACCGGGGACAGTACTACGAGCAGTACTTC. It codes for CSATYRGQYYEQYF.

The V gene is TRBV24-1, the J gene TRBJ1-4, with TRBD1 matching 9 bases. The trim removed 3 bases at V and 3 bases at J, leaving 4 bases unmatched. The CDR3 is 16 amino acids. Germline V gene sequence: CDR1 KGHDR, CDR2 SFDVKD. CDR3 sequence: CATSDPRQGANEKLFF. CDR3 in DNA: TGTGCCACCAGTGATCCGCGACAGGGGGCTAATGAAAAACTGTTTTTT.

V gene TRBV28 combines with J gene TRBJ2-5; D is undetermined. The germline V gene encodes CDR1 MDHEN and CDR2 SYDVKM. V lost 6 bases, J lost 2 bases, and 13 bases lay in between. This CDR3 is 14 amino acids long. CDR3 in amino acids: CASRIGGKQETQYF. Here the CDR3 DNA reads TGTGCCAGCAGAATCGGTGGGAAACAAGAGACCCAGTACTTC.

This clonotype was observed a few times. The chain links TRBV15 to TRBJ2-1; D ambiguous. V gave up 5 bases and J gave up 7 bases, with 12 bases separating them. Germline CDR1 reads LNHNV; CDR2 reads YYDKDF (reference sequence). The CDR3 runs 13 residues. The CDR3 sequence is CATSPGRRNEQFF. DNA for the CDR3: TGTGCCACCAGCCCTGGGCGGCGGAATGAGCAGTTCTTC.

The chain has TRBV20-1 and TRBJ1-6; 8 bases line up with TRBD1. CDR3 length equals 15 residues. Germline lookup yields CDR1 DFQATT and CDR2 SNEGSKA (reference sequence). Losses at the gene ends were 6 bases for V and 5 bases for J; bases not matched to a gene: 9. CDR3 sequence: CSATQTGVDNSPLHF. Written as DNA, the CDR3 is TGCAGTGCCACCCAGACAGGGGTGGATAATTCACCCCTCCACTTT.

This clonotype was recorded once. The chain employs TRBV7-9 and TRBJ2-3, with D possibly matching TRBD2 (6 bases). The CDR3 is 14 residues long. Germline V gene data show CDR1 as SEHNR and CDR2 as FQNEAQ (reference sequence). Trimming took off 1 base at V and 8 bases at J, with 13 bases between the two ends. The CDR3 sequence is CASSLVAGPGTQYF. The CDR3 nucleotides are TGTGCCAGCAGCTTAGTGGCGGGACCTGGTACGCAGTATTTT. Drawing the rest from reference TRBV7-9 and TRBJ2-3, the complete variable domain is DTGVSQNPRHKITKRGQNVTFRCDPISEHNRLYWYRQTLGQGPEFLTYFQNEAQLEKSRLLSDRFSAERPKGSFSTLEIQRTEQGDSAMYLCASSLVAGPGTQYFGPGTRLTVL.

V and J are TRBV12-3 or TRBV12-4 and TRBJ2-2; weak D call: TRBD2 (7 bases). This CDR3 is 16 amino acids long. V lost 5 bases to trimming and J lost 5 bases, with 18 bases between them. CDR3 amino acids: CASSRWGGAGTGELFF. In DNA, the CDR3 is TGTGCCAGCAGTCGATGGGGGGGCGCGGGAACCGGGGAGCTGTTTTTT.